The next 12 T cell receptor beta chains were all read from a single sample in a study of blood T cells in healthy people across ages. A second 7 to 11 cycle PCR used barcoded and J-beta primers. TCRdb reanalysed the 5' RACE reads using MiXCR and keeps one entry per CDR3 protein. The sample shows hundreds of thousands of distinct CDR3 sequences, about 55% of them seen only once. Sequencing used blood. These receptor sequences come from a man at least 80 years old in good health.

The chain recombines TRBV3-1 with TRBJ2-7, with D perhaps matching TRBD1 or TRBD2 (5 bases each). The assigned J gene may be wrong: the sequence end matches TRBJ2-5 better. The germline CDR1 and CDR2 sequences are LGHDT and YNNKEL (reference sequence). CDR3 length: 15 amino acids. In DNA form, the CDR3 reads TGTGCCAGCAGCCAAGAGGGGCTGGGAGCTGAGACCCAGTACTTC. The encoded protein is CASSQEGLGAETQYF.

The chain has TRBV28 and TRBJ2-7; D tentatively fits TRBD1 or TRBD2 (5 bases each). With 3 bases removed from V and 2 bases from J, the gap between germline ends came to 23 bases. The CDR3 contains 18 residues. Germline V gene lookup returns CDR1 MDHEN and CDR2 SYDVKM. The CDR3 is CASSFLSLGKGTPYEQYF. For the CDR3, the DNA is TGTGCCAGCAGTTTTCTCTCGCTAGGGAAGGGGACCCCCTACGAGCAGTACTTC.

The chain combines TRBV13 with TRBJ2-5; 7 bases match TRBD2. The last part of the DNA fits TRBJ2-7 better; the J call may be wrong. The germline gives CDR1 PRHDT, CDR2 FYEKMQ (reference sequence). CDR3 size: 15 residues. CDR3 nucleotide sequence: TGTGCCAGCAGCTTATGGGCGGGAGAGGAGAACGAGCAGTACTTC. This sequence encodes CASSLWAGEENEQYF.

A word on this clonotype: Compared with germline, one end of the junction differs, possibly owing to a read error. V is TRBV5-6 and J is TRBJ1-1, with D uncertain. The CDR3 totals 14 residues. Per germline, CDR1 SGHDT and CDR2 YYEEEE. The CDR3 sequence is CASSLAAMNTKAFF. As DNA, the CDR3 is TGTGCCAGCAGCTTGGCGGCCATGAACACTAAAGCTTTCTTT. Complete variable domain (other parts from reference TRBV5-6 and TRBJ1-1): DAGVTQSPTHLIKTRGQQVTLRCSPKSGHDTVSWYQQALGQGPQFIFQYYEEEERQRGNFPDRFSGHQFPNYSSELNVNALLLGDSALYLCASSLAAMNTKAFFGQGTRLTVV.

CDR3 amino acids: CSVVVSRGGYEQYF. CDR3 DNA sequence: TGCAGCGTTGTGGTCAGTAGGGGGGGCTACGAGCAGTACTTC. This chain uses TRBV29-1 with TRBJ2-7, with D possibly matching TRBD2 (7 bases). The V and J ends lost 4 bases and 3 bases respectively, with 16 bases between them. The germline V gene encodes CDR1 SQVTM and CDR2 ANQGSEA. The CDR3 consists of 14 residues.

J is TRBJ2-4 and V is TRBV24-1; 8 bases match TRBD2. The last part of the DNA fits TRBJ2-7 better; the J call may be wrong. From germline, CDR1 is KGHDR and CDR2 SFDVKD. The CDR3 totals 15 residues. The CDR3 sequence: CATSDPLADPYEQYF. The DNA of the CDR3 is TGTGCCACCAGTGACCCACTAGCGGATCCTTACGAGCAGTACTTC.

This clonotype has a handful of counts. The rearrangement links TRBV7-9 to TRBJ2-7; D may be TRBD1 (5 bases). Trimming took off 6 bases at V and 1 base at J, with 13 bases between the two ends. This CDR3 has 14 amino acids. Germline V lookup: CDR1 SEHNR, CDR2 FQNEAQ (reference sequence). CDR3 protein: CASSHLQESYEQYF. The CDR3, as DNA: TGTGCCAGCAGTCATCTACAGGAATCCTACGAGCAGTACTTC.

The CDR3 DNA sequence: TGTGCCAGCAGCAATCCCCAGGGAACGGGTGAGCAGTTCTTC. Protein sequence: CASSNPQGTGEQFF. V usage is TRBV21-1 and J usage is TRBJ2-1; the D call TRBD1 from the table was never checked on the DNA. TRBV21-1 is a pseudogene segment. The CDR3 has 14 residues.

V gene TRBV5-6 combines with J gene TRBJ2-3, with TRBD2 identical over 15 bases. The V gene's germline CDR1 is SGHDT and CDR2 YYEEEE. J gave up 3 bases and V 7 bases, and 9 bases lay outside the gene matches. The CDR3 spans 17 residues. The CDR3 protein is CASGSRTSGRVTDTQYF. In DNA, the CDR3 is TGTGCCAGCGGATCGCGGACTAGCGGGAGGGTGACAGATACGCAGTATTTT.

This clonotype was observed a single time. V and J are TRBV24-1 and TRBJ2-7; D gene uncertain. The CDR3 extends over 14 amino acids. Trimming stripped 4 bases from V and 2 bases from J, with 11 bases between. Germline lookup yields CDR1 KGHDR and CDR2 SFDVKD. In nucleotides, the CDR3 is TGTGCCACCAGTGACACCGGGCCTGCCTACGAGCAGTACTTC. It translates to CATSDTGPAYEQYF.

This rearrangement joins TRBV7-9 to TRBJ2-5; D is possibly TRBD2 (6 bases). Germline lookup yields CDR1 SEHNR and CDR2 FQNEAQ (reference sequence). V lost 4 bases to trimming and J lost 1 base, with 13 bases between them. The CDR3 length is 15 residues. The CDR3 sequence is CASSYPGLIQETQYF. Written as DNA, the CDR3 is TGTGCCAGCAGCTACCCGGGACTGATCCAAGAGACCCAGTACTTC.

In nucleotides, the CDR3 is TGCAGTGCTATCTCCGGGACAGGGGAGTTAGAGACCCAGTACTTC. It yields the protein CSAISGTGELETQYF. The rearrangement uses TRBV20-1 and TRBJ2-5; 10 bases line up with TRBD1. From germline, CDR1 is DFQATT and CDR2 SNEGSKA (reference sequence). This CDR3 spans 15 amino acids. Germline trimming cut 4 bases from V and 4 bases from J; bases unmatched to any gene: 9.